This passage covers 19 T cell receptor beta chains from one sample sequenced in a study of cytomegalovirus exposure and HLA in healthy donors (TCRdb year 2017). The library relied on the immunoSEQ multiplex PCR assay. TCRdb stores this immuneACCESS table with in-frame sequences only. Part of the clones is absent; in the studies checked, under half of the shortfall reflects unresolved V genes, and no reason is known for the rest. Recorded for this sample are roughly 150,000 clones; approximately 86% of them occurred a single time. The ten largest clones take up 2% to 2.5% of the sample. Sequenced sample: PBMCs. Every receptor here comes from a woman aged 18 to 35 in good health and CMV-seronegative.

V and J are TRBV2 and TRBJ2-3; 8 bases line up with TRBD1. This CDR3 has 18 residues. The germline CDR1 and CDR2 sequences are SNHLY and FYNNEI. Trimming removed 6 bases from V and 1 base from J; junction bases left unmatched: 15. The CDR3 region has the DNA TGTGCCAGCAGAGGGGACAGGACCCCCGAAAGAGGCACAGATACGCAGTATTTT. Protein product: CASRGDRTPERGTDTQYF. Based on the CDR3 plus reference TRBV2 and TRBJ2-3, the full variable domain is EPEVTQTPSHQVTQMGQEVILRCVPISNHLYFYWYRQILGQKVEFLVSFYNNEISEKSEIFDDQFSVERPDGSNFTLKIRSTKLEDSAMYFCASRGDRTPERGTDTQYFGPGTRLTVL.

The rearrangement links TRBV7-3 to TRBJ2-2; D perhaps matches TRBD2 (6 bases). The CDR3 contains 15 residues. CDR1 and CDR2 from the germline V gene are SGHTA and FQGTGA. Between the trimmed V and J ends, which lost 1 base and 5 bases, there was a span of 11 bases. The DNA of the CDR3 is TGTGCCAGCAGCTTAAGGGACTCCGATACCGGGGAGCTGTTTTTT. Amino acid sequence: CASSLRDSDTGELFF.

The CDR3 loop reads CASRTRRDSAIEQYF. CDR3 bases: TGTGCCAGCCGTACTCGCCGGGACAGTGCTATAGAGCAGTACTTC. The rearrangement uses TRBV27 and TRBJ2-7; 7 bases fit TRBD1. Germline V lookup: CDR1 MNHEY, CDR2 SMNVEV (reference sequence). The V gene end was trimmed by 8 bases and the J gene end by 7 bases; junction bases not matched to a gene: 17. This CDR3 contains 15 residues.

V is TRBV10-3 and J is TRBJ2-7, with D possibly matching TRBD1 (6 bases). The V end lost 8 bases, the J end lost 2 bases, and 10 bases lay between the germline ends. The CDR3 runs to 12 residues. CDR1 and CDR2 (germline): ENHRY, SYGVKD. The CDR3 coding sequence is TGTGCCATCGGGGACAACGCCTACGAGCAGTACTTC. It is translated as CAIGDNAYEQYF.

The rearrangement uses TRBV6-1 and TRBJ2-7; possible D gene TRBD1, 6 bases. The V end lost 8 bases, the J end lost 0 bases, and 14 bases lay between the germline ends. The CDR3 has 14 residues. Germline V lookup: CDR1 MNHNS, CDR2 SASEGT. CDR3 sequence: CASETQGYSYEQYF. The CDR3 DNA reads TGTGCCAGCGAAACACAGGGCTACTCCTACGAGCAGTACTTC.

The chain combines TRBV21-1 with TRBJ1-2; the listed D gene, TRBD1, was not tested against the DNA. TRBV21-1 constitutes a pseudogene. The length of the CDR3 is 13 residues. The CDR3 reads CASWALTRYGYTF. CDR3 nucleotides: TGTGCCTCATGGGCCTTAACCCGCTATGGCTACACCTTC.

The J gene is TRBJ1-2, the V gene TRBV23-1, with 7 bases identical to TRBD1. TRBV23-1 is labeled an ORF, and its function is uncertain. V shed 2 bases and J 6 bases; nucleotides not matched to a gene: 12. The CDR3 has 16 amino acids. The CDR3 nucleotides are TGCGCCAGCAGTCAAACCGGGACAGCTACATTCCATGGCTACACCTTC. This sequence encodes CASSQTGTATFHGYTF.

This sequence joins TRBV5-8 and TRBJ2-3; maybe TRBD2 (5 bases). The CDR3 runs 15 residues. Germline V gives CDR1 SGHTS, CDR2 YDEGEE. The V gene lost 1 base and the J gene lost 9 bases, with 18 bases spanning the gap. The CDR3 loop is CASSLRRLARSTQYF. CDR3 DNA: TGTGCCAGCAGCTTGCGTCGGCTAGCACGCAGCACGCAGTATTTT.

The chain links TRBV10-3 to TRBJ1-4; D is ambiguous. CDR1 and CDR2 (germline): ENHRY, SYGVKD. The V end was cut by 7 bases, the J end by 8 bases, with 14 bases between. The length of the CDR3 is 13 residues. DNA of the CDR3: TGTGCCATCAAGGAGGAGCCGGGAGAAAAACTGTTTTTT. Residues: CAIKEEPGEKLFF.

The rearrangement joins TRBV5-8 to TRBJ2-7; 10 bases agree with TRBD1. This CDR3 spans 16 amino acids. J was trimmed by 3 bases and V by 2 bases; bases with no gene match: 8. CDR1 and CDR2 from the germline V gene are SGHTS and YDEGEE. The CDR3 loop reads CASSFFRTGGIYEQYF. DNA for the CDR3: TGTGCCAGCAGCTTCTTTAGGACAGGGGGAATCTACGAGCAGTACTTC. The variable domain in full, with the rest retrieved from reference TRBV5-8 and TRBJ2-7, is EAGVTQSPTHLIKTRGQQATLRCSPISGHTSVYWYQQALGLGLQFLLWYDEGEERNRGNFPPRFSGRQFPNYSSELNVNALELEDSALYLCASSFFRTGGIYEQYFGPGTRLTVT.

The rearrangement links TRBV10-2 to TRBJ2-7; TRBD1 is a possible D gene (6 bases). V gave up 6 bases and J gave up 4 bases, with 10 bases separating them. This CDR3 is built from 12 residues. The V gene's germline CDR1 is WSHSY and CDR2 SAAADI. The CDR3 reads CASSQGQYEQYF. The CDR3 nucleotides read TGCGCCAGCAGCCAGGGACAATACGAGCAGTACTTC.

The chain has TRBV29-1 and TRBJ1-1, with TRBD1 as a possible D gene (5 bases). The CDR3 sequence is 16 residues long. Deletions cut 7 bases from V and 3 bases from J, with 24 bases between. The germline V gene encodes CDR1 SQVTM and CDR2 ANQGSEA. The CDR3 here is CSGASGGKRGDTEAFF. DNA of the CDR3: TGCAGCGGAGCGTCCGGGGGAAAGAGAGGGGACACTGAAGCTTTCTTT.

This clone has just one count. The chain has TRBV7-9 and TRBJ2-7, with no clear D. Deletions cut 4 bases from V and 9 bases from J, with 16 bases between. This CDR3 has 13 amino acids. Looked up from germline, CDR1 is SEHNR and CDR2 is FQNEAQ (reference sequence). CDR3 bases: TGTGCCAGCAGCTCTCAGGATCGCATGAGGCAGTACTTC. Translated, it gives CASSSQDRMRQYF.

This chain connects TRBV7-8 to TRBJ2-7; D perhaps matches TRBD2 (6 bases). This CDR3 contains 17 residues. Germline assignment: CDR1 SGHVS and CDR2 FQNEAQ. Trimming removed 4 bases at V and 0 bases at J, with 19 bases between. The CDR3: CASSYPPWRGSSYEQYF. In DNA form, the CDR3 reads TGTGCCAGCAGCTACCCGCCCTGGCGGGGTAGCTCCTACGAGCAGTACTTC.

This clone was seen a handful of times. CDR3 sequence: CASSLDKNYGYTF. For the CDR3, the DNA is TGCGCCAGCAGCTTGGACAAAAACTATGGCTACACCTTC. The chain employs TRBV5-1 and TRBJ1-2; no definite D call. This CDR3 contains 13 residues. Looked up from germline, CDR1 is SGHRS and CDR2 is YFSETQ. Trimming left V 0 bases short and J 2 bases short, with 5 bases between.

The gene calls are TRBV6-5 and TRBJ2-2; TRBD1 is a possible D gene (5 bases). V gave up 0 bases and J gave up 3 bases, with 11 bases separating them. Germline V gene lookup returns CDR1 MNHEY and CDR2 SVGAGI. This CDR3 comprises 16 residues. The CDR3 sequence is CASSYSGVRDTGELFF. The CDR3 DNA is TGTGCCAGCAGTTACTCAGGGGTACGGGACACCGGGGAGCTGTTTTTT.

CDR3 DNA sequence: TGTGCCAGCAGTTTATGGGAACTTAACAGGGGAGATGAAGCTTTCTTT. Protein: CASSLWELNRGDEAFF. The chain links TRBV28 to TRBJ1-1; TRBD1 aligns across 7 bases. This CDR3 has 16 amino acids. V was clipped by 0 bases and J by 7 bases; unmatched bases: 11. CDR1 is MDHEN and CDR2 is SYDVKM in the germline V gene.

The rearrangement joins TRBV6-4 to TRBJ2-7; 10 nucleotides agree with TRBD2. Germline CDR1 reads MRHNA; CDR2 reads SNTAGT. Losses at the gene ends were 5 bases for V and 0 bases for J; bases not matched to a gene: 4. The CDR3 runs 15 residues. The CDR3 protein is CASSPSGSSSYEQYF. The CDR3 bases are TGTGCCAGCAGTCCTAGCGGGAGTTCCTCCTACGAGCAGTACTTC.

The gene calls are TRBV4-1 and TRBJ1-2, with 8 bases fitting TRBD1. J lost 4 bases, V lost 4 bases, and 11 bases had no gene match. This CDR3 is 16 amino acids long. CDR1 and CDR2 (germline): MGHRA, YSYEKL. CDR3 region: CASSRPADREFYGYTF. Here the CDR3 DNA reads TGCGCCAGCAGCCGACCGGCGGACAGGGAGTTCTATGGCTACACCTTC.